A selection of T cell receptor beta chains follows, all from one sample in a study of human T cells and chemical hapten exposure. TCRdb used MiXCR to reprocess the RACE reads, holding one entry per CDR3 protein. Found here are 60,000 to 75,000 distinct CDR3 sequences, about 7% of them singletons; the top ten hold around 1.6%. Sequencing was performed on whole blood, taken in connection with sensitization to the hapten diphenylcyclopropenone (DPC). These receptors were taken from a woman younger than 45 with alopecia areata. Some clones in this sample may be carry-over from other donors' samples. Each CDR3 is given with its conserved first and last residue. Fields, in order: J gene, V gene, CDR3 protein.

j_gene: TRBJ1-2; v_gene: TRBV29-1; CDR3aa: CSVEGYQGYTF
j_gene: TRBJ1-6; v_gene: TRBV12-3/TRBV12-4; CDR3aa: CASSFGEFGGSPLHF
j_gene: TRBJ1-2; v_gene: TRBV18; CDR3aa: CASSPPGDLYGYTF
j_gene: TRBJ1-2; v_gene: TRBV7-8; CDR3aa: CASSLSRGTVNLRF
j_gene: TRBJ1-1; v_gene: TRBV7-6; CDR3aa: CASSRGMNTEAFF
j_gene: TRBJ2-7; v_gene: TRBV7-9; CDR3aa: CASTKLAGTYEQYF
j_gene: TRBJ2-3; v_gene: TRBV6-5; CDR3aa: CASSRRTSTDTQYF
j_gene: TRBJ1-2; v_gene: TRBV15; CDR3aa: CATSRDSEVYGYTF
j_gene: TRBJ1-6; v_gene: TRBV5-4; CDR3aa: CASSYDAGSGNSPLHF
j_gene: TRBJ2-3; v_gene: TRBV27; CDR3aa: CASSSPTARSDTQYF
j_gene: TRBJ1-2; v_gene: TRBV15; CDR3aa: CATSGRYGYTF
j_gene: TRBJ1-4; v_gene: TRBV20-1; CDR3aa: CSAVALGEEKLFF
j_gene: TRBJ1-1; v_gene: TRBV20-1; CDR3aa: CSARDFPLPEAFF
j_gene: TRBJ2-3; v_gene: TRBV7-8; CDR3aa: CASSLEGRDTQYF
j_gene: TRBJ2-2; v_gene: TRBV19; CDR3aa: CASRSHGGAGELFF
j_gene: TRBJ2-1; v_gene: TRBV6-5; CDR3aa: CASKAGGNYNEQFF
j_gene: TRBJ2-6; v_gene: TRBV7-2; CDR3aa: CASSLWFYGANVLTF
j_gene: TRBJ1-4; v_gene: TRBV9; CDR3aa: CASSAAYAEKLFF
j_gene: TRBJ1-1; v_gene: TRBV6-5; CDR3aa: CASSSDRRVEAFF
j_gene: TRBJ2-7; v_gene: TRBV5-1; CDR3aa: CASSFGVGFYEQYF